This TCR beta chain was sequenced during a study of early T cells in non-severe SARS-CoV-2 infection. Looked up from germline, CDR1 is DFQATT and CDR2 is SNEGSKA (reference sequence). Trimming removed 0 bases from V and 3 bases from J; junction bases left unmatched: 7. The CDR3 runs 16 residues. The TCR library protocol attached unique molecular identifiers to the individual cDNA molecules. TCRdb reprocessed the 5' RACE reads with MiXCR, giving one entry per CDR3 protein. The table records approximately 81,000 distinct CDR3 sequences, about 12% of them present only once. This clonotype was obtained from an adult who was a healthcare worker with PCR-confirmed SARS-CoV-2 infection or an uninfected control (not recorded which). V is TRBV20-1 and J is TRBJ1-1, with TRBD1 matching over 10 bases. Material for sequencing was whole blood. The CDR3: CSARDPGTGDYTEAFF. DNA for the CDR3: TGCAGTGCTAGAGATCCGGGGACAGGGGATTACACTGAAGCTTTCTTT.